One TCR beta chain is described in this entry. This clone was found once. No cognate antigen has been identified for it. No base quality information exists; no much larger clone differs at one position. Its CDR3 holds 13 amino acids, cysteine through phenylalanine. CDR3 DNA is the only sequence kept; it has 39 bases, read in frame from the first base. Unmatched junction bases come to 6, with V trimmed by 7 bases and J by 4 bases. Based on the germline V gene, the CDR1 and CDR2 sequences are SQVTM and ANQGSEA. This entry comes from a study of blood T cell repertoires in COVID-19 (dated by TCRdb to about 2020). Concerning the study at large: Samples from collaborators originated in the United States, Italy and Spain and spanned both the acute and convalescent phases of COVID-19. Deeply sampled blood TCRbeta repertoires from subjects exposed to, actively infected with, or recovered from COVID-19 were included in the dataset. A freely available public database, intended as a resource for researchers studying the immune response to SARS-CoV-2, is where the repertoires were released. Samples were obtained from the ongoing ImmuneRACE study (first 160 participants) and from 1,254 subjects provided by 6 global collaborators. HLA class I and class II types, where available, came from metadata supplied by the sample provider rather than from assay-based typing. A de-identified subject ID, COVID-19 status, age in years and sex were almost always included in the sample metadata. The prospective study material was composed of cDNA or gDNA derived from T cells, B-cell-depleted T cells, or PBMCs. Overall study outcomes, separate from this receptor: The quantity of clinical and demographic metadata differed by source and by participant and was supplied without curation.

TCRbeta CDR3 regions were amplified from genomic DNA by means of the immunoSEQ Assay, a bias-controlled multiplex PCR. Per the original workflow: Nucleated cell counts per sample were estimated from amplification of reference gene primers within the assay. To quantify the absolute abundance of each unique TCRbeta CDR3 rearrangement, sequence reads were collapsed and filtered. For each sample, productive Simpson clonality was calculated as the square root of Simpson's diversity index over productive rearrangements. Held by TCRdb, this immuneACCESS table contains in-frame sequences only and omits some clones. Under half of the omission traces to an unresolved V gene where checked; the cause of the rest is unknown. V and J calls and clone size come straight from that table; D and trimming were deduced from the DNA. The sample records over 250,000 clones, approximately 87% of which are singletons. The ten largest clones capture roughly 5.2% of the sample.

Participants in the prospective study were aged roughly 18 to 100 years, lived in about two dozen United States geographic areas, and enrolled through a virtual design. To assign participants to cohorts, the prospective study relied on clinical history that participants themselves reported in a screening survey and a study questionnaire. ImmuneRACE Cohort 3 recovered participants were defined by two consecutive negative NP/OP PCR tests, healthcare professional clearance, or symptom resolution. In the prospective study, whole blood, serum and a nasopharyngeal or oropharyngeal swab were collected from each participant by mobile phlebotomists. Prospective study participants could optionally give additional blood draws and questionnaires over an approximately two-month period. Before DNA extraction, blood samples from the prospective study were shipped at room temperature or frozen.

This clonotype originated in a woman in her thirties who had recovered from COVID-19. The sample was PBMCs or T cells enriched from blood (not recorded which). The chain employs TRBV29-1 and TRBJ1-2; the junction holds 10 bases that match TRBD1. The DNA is TGCAGCGCACAGACAGGGGGCCCCTATGGCTACACCTTC. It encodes CSAQTGGPYGYTF.